This T cell receptor beta chain stems from a study of blood T cells in healthy people across ages. Study results and caveats: No one knew whether donors had CMV, which possibly confounded expanded clonotype changes. Strong correlation existed between TCR beta diversity and naive T cell percentage.

The V gene's germline CDR1 is GTSNPN and CDR2 SVGIG (reference sequence). J was trimmed by 0 bases and V by 3 bases; bases with no gene match: 6. The CDR3 is 17 amino acids. Concerning this clonotype: Its antigen is unidentified.

Total RNA, at least 5.5 micrograms per sample, came from PBMCs. Primed by a sample-barcoded 5' primer and a J-beta primer mix, a second PCR proceeded for 7 to 11 cycles. TCRdb independently ran MiXCR on the 5' RACE reads; one entry per CDR3 protein. The sample yields around 600,000 distinct CDR3 sequences, about 45% seen once. This chain uses TRBV30 with TRBJ2-1; 12 bases agree with TRBD2. Sequencing was carried out using blood. This clonotype originated in a man at least 80 years old in good health. DNA of the CDR3: TGTGCCTGGAGCCCTGGACTAGCGGGGTCCTCCTACAATGAGCAGTTCTTC. Translation: CAWSPGLAGSSYNEQFF.